This is a list of T cell receptor beta chains from one sample in a study of cytomegalovirus exposure and HLA in healthy donors. Data came from immunoSEQ multiplex PCR; TCRdb stores just in-frame clones and leaves some out. The sample includes about 130,000 clones, around 72% of them seen just once. Sequencing input: PBMCs. These receptors were taken from a man aged 30 to 39 in good health and CMV-seronegative. The CDR3 runs from the conserved cysteine through the conserved F or W. D genes are given only for firm matches. A clone size is listed for some rows: how often the clone was seen (once, few, many), or a class if it is expanded.

.,TRBJ2-3,.,TRBV5-6,TGTGCCAGCAGCTTACGACAGATTCCTACAGATACGCAGTATTTT,CASSLRQIPTDTQYF
.,TRBJ1-5,.,TRBV19,TGTGCCAGTACTTTGGTGGGGGGGGATCAGCCCCAGCATTTT,CASTLVGGDQPQHF
.,TRBJ2-1,.,TRBV5-5,TGTGCCAGCTCTGAGTACAATGAGCAGTTCTTC,CASSEYNEQFF
.,TRBJ1-6,.,TRBV6-5,TGTGCCAGCAGTTACCCCCCGGGAGGGGATTCACCCCTCCACTTT,CASSYPPGGDSPLHF
few,TRBJ2-3,TRBD1,TRBV27,TGTGCCAGCAGTTTATGGGACAGCCGCACAGATACGCAGTATTTT,CASSLWDSRTDTQYF
.,TRBJ1-6,TRBD1,TRBV9,TGTGCCAGCAGCAAAGGACAGGGGGCTCTTAATTCACCCCTCCACTTT,CASSKGQGALNSPLHF
.,TRBJ1-1,.,TRBV4-1,TGCGCCAGCAGCCCCGAGCGGGACACTGAAGCTTTCTTT,CASSPERDTEAFF
once,TRBJ1-1,.,TRBV28,TGTGCCAGCAGAAACGTCCGGCAGGCGAACACTGAAGCTTTCTTT,CASRNVRQANTEAFF
once,TRBJ2-7,.,TRBV5-4,TGTGCCAGCAGCTTGGGAGGTGGTCAGGGGTACGAGCAGTACTTC,CASSLGGGQGYEQYF
.,TRBJ1-2,TRBD1,TRBV6-1,TGTGCCAGCAGTCCGACAGGGGCCTACTATGGCTACACCTTC,CASSPTGAYYGYTF
.,TRBJ2-5,.,TRBV5-6,TGTGCCAGCACCAGGGGGGACGAGACCCAGTACTTC,CASTRGDETQYF